This TCR beta chain appears in the sequencing data of a study of cytomegalovirus exposure and HLA in healthy donors. Whole-study results and caveats: It was likely that a cluster of highly shared sequence variants was a sequencing artifact. A later analysis linked a missense DCLRE1C variant to TCR beta V- and J-gene trimming.

PCR primers comprised 60 Vbeta and 13 Jbeta primers. TCRdb's copy holds only in-frame clones and misses some; the assay was immunoSEQ multiplex PCR. The sample lists about 190,000 clones; 70% to 75% were seen once. Trimming removed 4 bases from V and 1 base from J, with 15 bases in between. Germline-derived CDR1 and CDR2 are SGDLS and YYNGEE. The CDR3 runs 16 residues. As for this clone: Its antigen remains unidentified.

The clonotype comes from a man aged 25 to 40 in good health and CMV-seropositive. The chain couples TRBV9 to TRBJ1-5; tentatively, D is TRBD1 (5 bases). The sequencing input was PBMCs. CDR3 sequence reads: CASSRGGDPSNQPQHF. The DNA of the CDR3 is TGTGCCAGCAGCCGGGGGGGGGATCCCAGCAATCAGCCCCAGCATTTT.